These 8 T cell receptor beta chains share one sample of origin, sequenced in a study of blood T cells in healthy people across ages. Then a second PCR, running about 6 to 12 cycles, was carried out with a sample-barcoded 5' primer and a J-beta primer mix. TCRdb itself ran the 5' RACE reads through MiXCR, one entry per CDR3 protein. The data show about 580,000 distinct CDR3 sequences, more than 45% seen once. Sequenced sample: blood. The source of these receptors is a man of 80 years or more in good health.

This clonotype was recorded once. The rearrangement joins TRBV7-9 to TRBJ2-3; tentative D call: TRBD1 (7 bases). Per germline, CDR1 SEHNR and CDR2 FQNEAQ (reference sequence). The CDR3 runs to 14 residues. The V end lost 7 bases, the J end lost 4 bases, and 15 bases lay between the germline ends. CDR3 DNA: TGTGCCAGCAACGAGGAGGGGGCCGCAGATACGCAGTATTTT. Amino acids: CASNEEGAADTQYF.

The CDR3 region is CASSSWTGTGNSGANVLTF. The CDR3 DNA reads as TGTGCCAGCAGCTCTTGGACCGGGACAGGGAACTCTGGGGCCAACGTCCTGACTTTC. V usage is TRBV7-2 and J usage is TRBJ2-6, with TRBD1 matching 9 bases. This CDR3 is built from 19 residues. The V gene end was trimmed by 4 bases and the J gene end by 0 bases; junction bases not matched to a gene: 10. CDR1 and CDR2 from the germline V gene are SGHTA and FQGNSA. Complete variable domain (other parts from reference TRBV7-2 and TRBJ2-6): GAGVSQSPSNKVTEKGKDVELRCDPISGHTALYWYRQSLGQGLEFLIYFQGNSAPDKSGLPSDRFSAERTGGSVSTLTIQRTQQEDSAVYLCASSSWTGTGNSGANVLTFGAGSRLTVL.

This clonotype was picked up many times. This chain connects TRBV6-5 to TRBJ2-3; TRBD1 might be the D (6 bases). This CDR3 contains 12 residues. V shed 5 bases and J shed 5 bases, with 8 bases lying between them. Germline CDR1 is MNHEY and CDR2 is SVGAGI. The CDR3 nucleotides read TGTGCCAGCAGTGGGGGCAAAGATACGCAGTATTTT. Translation gives CASSGGKDTQYF.

This clonotype has a single count. Sequence at one end of the junction differs from germline and may be a read error. V and J are TRBV4-2 and TRBJ2-4; D remains ambiguous. The end of the DNA is better explained by TRBJ2-7, so the J call may be wrong. The CDR3 sequence is 12 residues long. Germline V gives CDR1 LGHNA, CDR2 YNFKEQ. In nucleotides, the CDR3 is TGTACCAGCAGCCGTGGGCGCTACGAGCAGTACTTC. This gives the protein CTSSRGRYEQYF.

This clonotype was found a few times. The genes are TRBV9 and TRBJ2-4, with TRBD1 matching over 7 bases. The J call may be in error: the DNA end matches TRBJ2-7 better. The CDR3 has 12 residues. The germline CDR1 and CDR2 sequences are SGDLS and YYNGEE. The CDR3 spells CASRSSGGEQYF. The CDR3 DNA sequence: TGTGCCAGCAGGTCCTCAGGGGGCGAGCAGTACTTC.

The chain is built from TRBV6-2 or TRBV6-3 and TRBJ2-7; 14 bases match TRBD2. The germline V gene has CDR1 MNHEY and CDR2 SVGEGT. Trimming at V came to 10 bases and at J to 0 bases, leaving 11 bases not matched to a gene. This CDR3 spans 17 amino acids. In DNA form, the CDR3 reads TGTGCCAACGGACAGGGGGGGACTAGCGGGAGCTCCTACGAGCAGTACTTC. Its protein is CANGQGGTSGSSYEQYF.

This chain links TRBV15 with TRBJ2-5; 8 bases align to TRBD1. The V and J ends lost 4 bases and 11 bases, in that order; junction bases with no gene match: 21. CDR1 is LNHNV, CDR2 YYDKDF, per germline (reference sequence). This CDR3 spans 17 amino acids. The CDR3 coding sequence is TGTGCCACCAGCACTAGGACGCGGGACAGGCTGTACAATGAGCAGTACTTC. Its protein product is CATSTRTRDRLYNEQYF.

CDR3 amino acids: CASSTPRTRPNEQFF. CDR3 sequence (DNA): TGTGCCAGCAGCACACCAAGGACCCGACCCAATGAGCAGTTCTTC. V usage is TRBV3-1 and J usage is TRBJ2-1, with D unclear. This CDR3 is 15 amino acids long. Germline-derived CDR1 and CDR2 are LGHDT and YNNKEL (reference sequence). V shed 5 bases and J shed 6 bases, with 17 bases lying between them.